This TCR beta chain emerged from a study of blood T cells in healthy people across ages. Study-wide results and limits: More naive CD4+ cells and higher diversity marked long-lived donors relative to aged donors. Diversity of TCR beta correlated strongly with naive T cell percentage.

Next came a second PCR, run for about 7 to 11 cycles, which used a sample-barcoded 5' primer along with a J-beta primer mix. Each of the cDNA molecules was tagged by a template-switch adaptor with 12 random nucleotides. Researchers report that each sample yielded at least 3 million CDR3-containing paired-end reads. TCRdb independently ran MiXCR on the 5' RACE reads; one entry per CDR3 protein. This sample has roughly 1.4 million distinct CDR3 sequences; around 55% occur once, and the top ten carry 5.5% to 8%. Comments on this clonotype: Its antigen remains unidentified.

V shed 4 bases and J 8 bases; nucleotides not matched to a gene: 6. Per the germline V gene, CDR1 is SGHRS and CDR2 is YFSETQ. The CDR3 loop spans 13 amino acids. The receptor was derived from a man aged 18 to 30 in good health. The sequenced sample was blood. J is TRBJ2-1 and V is TRBV5-1, with 7 nucleotides matching TRBD2. The CDR3 DNA follows: TGCGCCAGCAGCCCGGGACTACTTTATGAGCAGTTCTTC. Amino acid sequence: CASSPGLLYEQFF. Together with reference TRBV5-1 and TRBJ2-1, the CDR3 gives the full variable domain: KAGVTQTPRYLIKTRGQQVTLSCSPISGHRSVSWYQQTPGQGLQFLFEYFSETQRNKGNFPGRFSGRQFSNSRSEMNVSTLELGDSALYLCASSPGLLYEQFFGPGTRLTVL.